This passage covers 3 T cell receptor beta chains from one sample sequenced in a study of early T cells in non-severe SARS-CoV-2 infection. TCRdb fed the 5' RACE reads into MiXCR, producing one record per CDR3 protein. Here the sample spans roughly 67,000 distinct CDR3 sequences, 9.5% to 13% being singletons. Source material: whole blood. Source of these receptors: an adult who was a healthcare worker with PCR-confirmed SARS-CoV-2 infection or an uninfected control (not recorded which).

The DNA of the CDR3 is TGCGCCAGCAGCCAAGATCCGACAGGGCCATTCTATGGCTACACCTTC. Translation: CASSQDPTGPFYGYTF. The chain joins TRBV4-1 to TRBJ1-2; 7 bases are a match to TRBD1. The V gene's germline CDR1 is MGHRA and CDR2 YSYEKL. The CDR3 length is 16 residues. The junction had 8 bases not matched to a gene; V was cut back by 0 bases and J by 4 bases.

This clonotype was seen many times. CDR3 loop: CSVGGLAPTYNEQFF. CDR3 nucleotides: TGCAGCGTGGGGGGCCTGGCGCCTACCTACAATGAGCAGTTCTTC. This chain uses TRBV29-1 with TRBJ2-1, with D possibly being TRBD1 or TRBD2 (6 bases each). V lost 6 bases, J lost 2 bases, and 17 bases lay in between. Germline CDR1 SQVTM, CDR2 ANQGSEA. The CDR3 contains 15 residues.

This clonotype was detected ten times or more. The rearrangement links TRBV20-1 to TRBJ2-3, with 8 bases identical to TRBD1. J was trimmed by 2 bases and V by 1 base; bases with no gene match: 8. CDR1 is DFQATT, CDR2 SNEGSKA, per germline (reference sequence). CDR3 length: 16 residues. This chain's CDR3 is CSARGLGDRNTDTQYF. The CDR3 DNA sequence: TGCAGTGCTAGAGGTCTCGGGGACAGGAACACAGATACGCAGTATTTT.